The clone carrying this T cell receptor beta chain was counted between two and nine times. The CDR3 totals 15 residues. V lost 8 bases and J lost 6, with 20 bases in between. Germline lookup yields CDR1 MDHEN and CDR2 SYDVKM. TCRdb reprocessed the RT-PCR reads via MiXCR and lists one record per CDR3 protein. There are 650,000 to 800,000 distinct CDR3 sequences in the sample; more than 13% occur only once, and 3% to 4.5% lies in the top ten. The sequenced material came from memory CD4+ T cells from blood. This TCR was sampled from a female donor in good health, serving as a healthy control. J is TRBJ2-4 and V is TRBV28; possibly TRBD1 or TRBD2 for D (6 bases each). The CDR3 loop is CASSAPGAPGNIQYF. For the CDR3, the DNA is TGTGCCAGCTCCGCCCCGGGGGCCCCGGGAAACATTCAGTACTTC.